The clone carrying this T cell receptor beta chain was seen only once. This specimen belongs to a study of blood T cell repertoires in COVID-19. Study-wide background: Acute and convalescent COVID-19 samples came from the United States, Italy and Spain. From T cells, B-cell-depleted T cells, or PBMCs came the material, which was cDNA or gDNA.

Original methodology: By means of reference gene primer amplification, nucleated cell counts were estimated. The data were produced by immunoSEQ multiplex PCR, yet TCRdb's version contains in-frame clones alone and is incomplete. V and J calls and clone size follow that table, whereas D and trimming were derived from the DNA. The sample shows under 100,000 clones, around 87% of them seen only once. V dropped 5 bases and J dropped 1 base, with 11 bases sitting between them. Germline lookup yields CDR1 KGHSH and CDR2 LQKENI. The length of the CDR3 is 14 residues. This receptor was obtained from a man aged 40-50 years with acute or convalescent COVID-19. V gene TRBV18 combines with J gene TRBJ1-1; D is unclear. The sample comprised peripheral blood. The CDR3: CASSSGGRNTEAFF. The DNA for the CDR3 is TGTGCCAGCTCATCAGGCGGGAGGAACACTGAAGCTTTCTTT.